These T cell receptor beta chains were read from a single sample in a study of shared clonotypes between healthy human individuals. Here immunoSEQ multiplex PCR was the method, and the copy in TCRdb shows in-frame clones only, minus some. The sample holds around 550,000 clones, 85% to 95% seen once. Sequencing was done on a sample of naive CD8+ T cells sorted from blood. These receptors originate from a woman in her 30s in good health. The CDR3 runs from the conserved cysteine through the conserved F or W. The D gene is left open where the match is weak. The size of a clone is reported for some rows only, either as once, few or many, or as a class for expanded clones.

>TRBJ1-1|.|TRBV2|.
TGTGCCAGCAAAAGAGGAAACACTGAAGCTTTCTTT
CASKRGNTEAFF
>TRBJ2-1|TRBD1|TRBV29-1|once
TGCAGCGTGAAGGGTTTACAGGGGAGCTCCTACAATGAGCAGTTCTTC
CSVKGLQGSSYNEQFF
>TRBJ2-7|.|TRBV4-1|.
TGCGCCAGCAGCCAAGATCGGGCAGGGAGCAACGAGCAGTACTTC
CASSQDRAGSNEQYF
>TRBJ2-1|TRBD2|TRBV29-1|.
TGCAGCGTGGCCGGGACTAGCGGGAGCTCCTACAATGAGCAGTTCTTC
CSVAGTSGSSYNEQFF
>TRBJ1-4|.|TRBV7-9|.
TGTGCCAGCAGCCGTAATGAAAAACTGTTTTTT
CASSRNEKLFF
>TRBJ2-7|.|TRBV9|.
TGTGCCAGCAGCGTAGATGGCACCTACGAGCAGTACTTC
CASSVDGTYEQYF
>TRBJ1-1|.|TRBV6-5|.
TGTGCCAGCAGTTACTATATGAACACTGAAGCTTTCTTT
CASSYYMNTEAFF
>TRBJ2-3|TRBD1|TRBV19|once
TGTGCCAGTAGTATTCGGACAGGGGGTATTGATACGCAGTATTTT
CASSIRTGGIDTQYF
>TRBJ2-7|.|TRBV7-9|few
TGTGCCAGCAGCTCCAGATCCTACGAGCAGTACTTC
CASSSRSYEQYF
>TRBJ2-3|.|TRBV6-5|.
TGTGCCAGCAGTTCCCCCGGGACTGGGGACACAGATACGCAGTATTTT
CASSSPGTGDTDTQYF
>TRBJ1-1|TRBD1|TRBV28|.
TGTGCCAGCAGTCCGACCTTCGGGACAGGGTTTAAGGGGGCTGAAGCTTTCTTT
CASSPTFGTGFKGAEAFF
>TRBJ2-2|.|TRBV4-1|.
TGCGCCAGCAGCCTAGGGAGAAACACCGGGGAGCTGTTTTTT
CASSLGRNTGELFF
>TRBJ1-5|.|TRBV6-1|.
TGTGCCAGCAGTGAACCAGCCTCTGGGAATCAGCCCCAGCATTTT
CASSEPASGNQPQHF
>TRBJ2-4|TRBD1|TRBV5-6|.
TGTGCCAGCAGCCTAGACAGGGGCCGAGCCAAAAACATTCAGTACTTC
CASSLDRGRAKNIQYF
>TRBJ2-7|TRBD2|TRBV7-6|.
TGTGCCAGCAGTCTAGCGGAATTAGCCTACGAGCAGTACTTC
CASSLAELAYEQYF
>TRBJ2-7|.|TRBV5-5|once
TGTGCCAGCAGCCCTGGGGCAGCCTACGAGCAGTACTTC
CASSPGAAYEQYF
>TRBJ2-1|TRBD2|TRBV28|.
TGTGCCAGCAGCACGACCGGGACTAGTCAGTATGAGCAGTTCTTC
CASSTTGTSQYEQFF
>TRBJ2-7|TRBD2|TRBV5-8|few
TGTGCCAGCAGCTTGGGGACTAGCGGGAGCAGGTACGAGCAGTACTTC
CASSLGTSGSRYEQYF
>TRBJ1-1|.|TRBV5-1|once
TGCGCCAGCAGCTTGGAAGTGATGAAAGTTCTCACTGAAGCTTTCTTT
CASSLEVMKVLTEAFF
>TRBJ1-2|TRBD1|TRBV28|.
TGTGCCAGCAGTCACTATCCCGGGACAGGGAAGACCCTTGGCTACACCTTC
CASSHYPGTGKTLGYTF
>TRBJ2-5|.|TRBV5-4|.
TGTGCCAGCAGCTTGAGGGAACAAGAGACCCAGTACTTC
CASSLREQETQYF
>TRBJ2-2|.|TRBV18|.
TGTGCCAGCTCACCACCGGCCAGCGGGGAGCTGTTTTTT
CASSPPASGELFF
>TRBJ2-1|TRBD2|TRBV19|.
TGTGCCAGTAGCAAACTAGCGGAGCAGTTCTTC
CASSKLAEQFF
>TRBJ2-7|TRBD1|TRBV6-5|.
TGTGCCAGCAGATTAAGACAGGGAGTATTCTACGAGCAGTACTTC
CASRLRQGVFYEQYF
>TRBJ1-2|TRBD1|TRBV15|.
TGTGCCACCAGCAGTGACAGGGGTAACTATGGCTACACCTTC
CATSSDRGNYGYTF
>TRBJ2-1|.|TRBV2|.
TGTGCCAGCAGTGCTGAAGATGAGCAGTTCTTC
CASSAEDEQFF
>TRBJ1-5|.|TRBV5-4|.
TGTGCCAGCAGCTTGTGGGGCCATTTGCAGCCCCAGCATTTT
CASSLWGHLQPQHF
>TRBJ2-1|.|TRBV21-1|.
TGTGCCAGCAGCAAAGTGAGGCTAGCGATCTACAATGAGCAGTTCTTC
CASSKVRLAIYNEQFF
>TRBJ1-5|TRBD1|TRBV19|.
TGTGCCAGCCAGTTGGGTTACAGGGGCGGCAATCAGCCCCAGCATTTT
CASQLGYRGGNQPQHF
>TRBJ2-7|TRBD2|TRBV13|.
TGTGCCAGCAGCCCGGGACTAGCGGGGTACGAGCAGTACTTC
CASSPGLAGYEQYF
>TRBJ1-2|.|TRBV28|.
TGTGCCAGCAGTCCCAAAGGACCGACCTGGGGCTACACCTTC
CASSPKGPTWGYTF
>TRBJ1-3|.|TRBV6-1|.
TGTGCCAGCCAAGGGAGCTCTGGAAACACCATATATTTT
CASQGSSGNTIYF
>TRBJ2-7|TRBD2|TRBV7-9|.
TGTGCCAGCAGCCTTACTGGGCTAGCGGGAGGCGAGCAGTACTTC
CASSLTGLAGGEQYF
>TRBJ1-1|.|TRBV5-8|.
TGTGCCAGCAGCTTGGACGGCTCCGACACTGAAGCTTTCTTT
CASSLDGSDTEAFF
>TRBJ1-5|.|TRBV27|once
TGTGCCAGCAGTCCTCAGGAAAATCAGCCCCAGCATTTT
CASSPQENQPQHF
>TRBJ2-7|.|TRBV14|.
TGTGCCAGCAGTAACCGAGGCGAGCAGTACTTC
CASSNRGEQYF
>TRBJ2-6|.|TRBV19|.
TGTGCCAGTAGTTATATGGGCCTTAGCTCTGGGGCCAACGTCCTGACTTTC
CASSYMGLSSGANVLTF
>TRBJ2-7|.|TRBV27|.
TGTGCCAGCAGTAACGCGGGACCGTATGCGGAGCAGTACTTC
CASSNAGPYAEQYF
>TRBJ2-7|.|TRBV13|.
TGTGCCAGCAGCTCCATCGCCGGGACGCCTACTGCTAAGGGAGTCAAATATAAATACGAGCAGTACTTC
CASSSIAGTPTAKGVKYKYEQYF
>TRBJ2-7|.|TRBV7-2|.
TGTGCCAGCAGCTTACTAGACTCCTACGAGCAGTACTTC
CASSLLDSYEQYF
>TRBJ1-2|TRBD1|TRBV19|.
TGTGCCAGTAGTATCCGGACAGGATATAACTATGGCTACACCTTC
CASSIRTGYNYGYTF
>TRBJ2-1|TRBD2|TRBV29-1|.
TGCAGCGAACGACTAGCGGGAGGGTACAATGAGCAGTTCTTC
CSERLAGGYNEQFF
>TRBJ1-2|TRBD1|TRBV5-4|.
TGTGCCAGCAGGTTAAGTGGGACAGGTAAAAGGGACTATGGCTACACCTTC
CASRLSGTGKRDYGYTF
>TRBJ2-3|.|TRBV27|once
TGTGCCAGCAGTTTAGCGGACGGGGCAGATACGCAGTATTTT
CASSLADGADTQYF
>TRBJ2-1|.|TRBV7-9|.
TGTGCCAGCAGCTTTGGAGGTGAGCAGTTCTTC
CASSFGGEQFF
>TRBJ2-7|.|TRBV28|.
TGTGCCAGCAGCCAGGTACGCGAGCAGTACTTC
CASSQVREQYF
>TRBJ2-1|.|TRBV5-1|.
TGCGCCAGCAGCTTGGTCCCCCCTAGCGTCCCTGGGGAATGGGAGCAGTTCTTC
CASSLVPPSVPGEWEQFF
>TRBJ2-5|.|TRBV16|.
TGTGCCAGCAGCCAATCGGGCAGAGAAGAGACCCAGTACTTC
CASSQSGREETQYF
>TRBJ2-7|.|TRBV14|.
TGTGCCAGCAGTCTAGGTTTCGAGCAGTACTTC
CASSLGFEQYF
>TRBJ1-4|TRBD1|TRBV7-9|.
TGTGCCAGCAGCTCCTGGGACAGGGACAACGAAAAACTGTTTTTT
CASSSWDRDNEKLFF
>TRBJ2-7|.|TRBV28|.
TGTGCCAGCAGTTTTCACTCGCGGGGTGGGAGCTCCTACGAGCAGTACTTC
CASSFHSRGGSSYEQYF
>TRBJ2-7|.|TRBV21-1|.
TGTGCCGGGGGGGCTAGCGGGAGAGTCTACGAGCAGTACTTC
CAGGASGRVYEQYF
>TRBJ1-5|.|TRBV27|.
TGTGCCAGCAGTCCGATGTACAATCAGCCCCAGCATTTT
CASSPMYNQPQHF
>TRBJ2-7|.|TRBV4-1|.
TGCGCCAGCAGCCGGGACTTAAAATCCGTCGAGCAGTACTTC
CASSRDLKSVEQYF
>TRBJ1-2|.|TRBV27|.
TGTGCCAGCAGTTTAGGATCCGGTTCACGGGGTGGCTACACCTTC
CASSLGSGSRGGYTF
>TRBJ2-7|.|TRBV14|once
TGTGCCAGCAGCCCGCTAATTGCGGAATACTACGAGCAGTACTTC
CASSPLIAEYYEQYF
>TRBJ2-2|TRBD1|TRBV27|.
TGTGCCAGCAGGCTGGAGACAGGGGCGAACACCGGGGAGCTGTTTTTT
CASRLETGANTGELFF
>TRBJ2-1|.|TRBV29-1|.
TGCAGCGTTGTGGTCAATGAGCAGTTCTTC
CSVVVNEQFF
>TRBJ1-4|.|TRBV28|.
TGTGCCAGCAGTTTAAGAGGGGCTAATGAAAAACTGTTTTTT
CASSLRGANEKLFF
>TRBJ2-7|TRBD2|TRBV4-1|.
TGCGCCAGCAGCCAATCAACTAGCGGGCGAGTAGTTTACGAGCAGTACTTC
CASSQSTSGRVVYEQYF